This T cell receptor beta chain was sequenced for a study of T cell responses to AZD1222 COVID-19 vaccine. General study results and limits: Nearly half of unique spike-specific TCRs reportedly avoided B.1.351 and B.1.1.7 mutated regions. The study found vaccine-associated CD4 TCRs spanning spike, dominant at 160-218 and 743-854. Clonal diversity may have been underestimated, and the donors were mostly white British, with more females than males.

A remark on this clone: As yet, its antigen is unknown.

Sequenced by immunoSEQ multiplex PCR; TCRdb stores in-frame clones only, minus some. The sample shows about 87,000 clones, nearly 90% of them seen only once. The J segment lost 7 bases and the V segment lost 0 bases, leaving 12 bases of the junction unmatched. The CDR3 has 17 amino acids. Germline CDR1 reads LGHNA; CDR2 reads YSLEER. This sequence was found in an adult in good health. The starting material was peripheral blood, obtained on day 0 of AZD1222 vaccination. This chain connects TRBV4-3 to TRBJ1-2, with 9 positions matching TRBD1. This CDR3 reads CASSQDQYSTGGRGYTF. The CDR3 region has the DNA TGCGCCAGCAGCCAAGATCAGTATTCGACAGGGGGTCGTGGCTACACCTTC.